This T cell receptor (beta chain) was obtained from a study of T cells in Graves' hyperthyroidism and ophthalmopathy. Diagnosis of hyperthyroidism was new in patients aged 18 to 65, and its duration was under 2 months. Investigators excluded patients with uncontrolled infection, other autoimmune disease, pregnancy or lactation. Source material for PBMCs was about 10 ml fresh peripheral blood. Of note for this clonotype: Its antigen is as yet unknown.

The J segment lost 1 base and the V segment lost 2 bases, leaving 6 bases of the junction unmatched. This CDR3 comprises 17 residues. Per germline, CDR1 SGDLS and CDR2 YYNGEE. Study findings and constraints: Ophthalmopathy and stable hyperthyroidism were told apart by a 13 V-J model.

Amplification targeted TCR beta CDR3 regions from RNA transcripts. The TCR CDR3 first-round RT-PCR relied on the HTBI primer set. TCRdb re-derived calls from the multiplex PCR reads in MiXCR, one entry per CDR3 protein. Of more than 150,000 distinct CDR3 sequences detected, approximately 17% appear once; the ten largest clones hold 25% to 30%. This TCR derives from a woman aged 45-60 years with Graves' hyperthyroidism. Sequencing used blood. This sequence joins TRBV9 and TRBJ2-5, with TRBD2 matching over 12 bases. The CDR3 loop is CASSVSGTSGLQETQYF. CDR3 DNA: TGTGCCAGCAGCGTCTCCGGGACTAGCGGGCTCCAAGAGACCCAGTACTTC. Combining the CDR3 with reference TRBV9 and TRBJ2-5 gives the whole variable domain DSGVTQTPKHLITATGQRVTLRCSPRSGDLSVYWYQQSLDQGLQFLIQYYNGEERAKGNILERFSAQQFPDLHSELNLSSLELGDSALYFCASSVSGTSGLQETQYFGPGTRLLVL.